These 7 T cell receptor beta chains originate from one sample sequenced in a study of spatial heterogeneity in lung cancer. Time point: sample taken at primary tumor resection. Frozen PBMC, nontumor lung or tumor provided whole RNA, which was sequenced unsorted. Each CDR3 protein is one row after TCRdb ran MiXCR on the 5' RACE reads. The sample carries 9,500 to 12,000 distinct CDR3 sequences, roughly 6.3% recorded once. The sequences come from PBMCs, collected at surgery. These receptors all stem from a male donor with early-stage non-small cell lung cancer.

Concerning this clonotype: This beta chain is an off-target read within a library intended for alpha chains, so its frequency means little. CDR3 nucleotides: TGTGCCAGCAGTAAACTAGCGGGGGGCCACGAGCAGTACTTC. This gives the protein CASSKLAGGHEQYF. The chain uses TRBV6-2 or TRBV6-3 and TRBJ2-7, with 12 positions matching TRBD2. With 5 bases clipped from V and 5 bases from J, the junction kept 4 bases outside the gene matches. CDR1 is MNHEY, CDR2 SVGEGT, per germline. This CDR3 has 14 amino acids.

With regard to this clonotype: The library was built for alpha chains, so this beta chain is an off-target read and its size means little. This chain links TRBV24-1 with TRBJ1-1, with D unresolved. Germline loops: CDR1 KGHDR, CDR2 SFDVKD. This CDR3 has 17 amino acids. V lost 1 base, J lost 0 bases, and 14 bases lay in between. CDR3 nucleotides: TGTGCCACCAGTGATTTACCCCACCCGGGGATGAACACTGAAGCTTTCTTT. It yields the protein CATSDLPHPGMNTEAFF.

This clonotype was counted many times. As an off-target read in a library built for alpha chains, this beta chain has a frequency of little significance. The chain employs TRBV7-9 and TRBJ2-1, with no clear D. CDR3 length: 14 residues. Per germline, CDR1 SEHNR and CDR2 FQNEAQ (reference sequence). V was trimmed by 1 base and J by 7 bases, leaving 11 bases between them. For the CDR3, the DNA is TGTGCCAGCAGCTTAGAATTAGGCGGTAATGAGCAGTTCTTC. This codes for CASSLELGGNEQFF.

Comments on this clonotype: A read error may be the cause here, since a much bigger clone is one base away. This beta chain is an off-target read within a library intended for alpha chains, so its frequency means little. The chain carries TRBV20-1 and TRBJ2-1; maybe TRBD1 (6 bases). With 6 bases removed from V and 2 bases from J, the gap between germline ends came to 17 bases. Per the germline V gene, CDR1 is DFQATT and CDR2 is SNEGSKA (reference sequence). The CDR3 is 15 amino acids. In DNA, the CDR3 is TGCAGTGCGCCGTGGGGGCACAGCCCCTACAATGAGCAGTTCTTC. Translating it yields CSAPWGHSPYNEQFF.

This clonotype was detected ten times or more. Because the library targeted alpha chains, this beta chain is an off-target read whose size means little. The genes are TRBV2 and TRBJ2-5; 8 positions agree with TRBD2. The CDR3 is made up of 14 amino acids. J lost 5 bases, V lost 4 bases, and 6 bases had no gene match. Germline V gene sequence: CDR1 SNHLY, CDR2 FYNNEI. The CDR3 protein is CASSAAGGVETQYF. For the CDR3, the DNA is TGTGCCAGCAGTGCCGCGGGGGGTGTGGAGACCCAGTACTTC. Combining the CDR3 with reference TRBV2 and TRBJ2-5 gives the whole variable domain EPEVTQTPSHQVTQMGQEVILRCVPISNHLYFYWYRQILGQKVEFLVSFYNNEISEKSEIFDDQFSVERPDGSNFTLKIRSTKLEDSAMYFCASSAAGGVETQYFGPGTRLLVL.

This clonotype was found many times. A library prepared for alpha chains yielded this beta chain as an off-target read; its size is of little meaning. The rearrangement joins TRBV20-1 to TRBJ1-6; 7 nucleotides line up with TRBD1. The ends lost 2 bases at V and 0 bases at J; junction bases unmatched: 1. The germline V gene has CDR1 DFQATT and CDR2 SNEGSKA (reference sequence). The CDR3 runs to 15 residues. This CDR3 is CSARRQGSYNSPLHF. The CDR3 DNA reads TGCAGTGCTAGACGACAGGGCTCCTATAATTCACCCCTCCACTTT.

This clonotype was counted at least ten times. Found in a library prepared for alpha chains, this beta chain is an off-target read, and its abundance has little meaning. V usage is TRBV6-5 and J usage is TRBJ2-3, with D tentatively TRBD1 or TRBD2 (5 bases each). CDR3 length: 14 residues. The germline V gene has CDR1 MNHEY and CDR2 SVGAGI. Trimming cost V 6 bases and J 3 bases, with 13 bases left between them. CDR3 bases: TGTGCCAGCAGCCGGGACCCCGGTACAGATACGCAGTATTTT. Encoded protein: CASSRDPGTDTQYF.